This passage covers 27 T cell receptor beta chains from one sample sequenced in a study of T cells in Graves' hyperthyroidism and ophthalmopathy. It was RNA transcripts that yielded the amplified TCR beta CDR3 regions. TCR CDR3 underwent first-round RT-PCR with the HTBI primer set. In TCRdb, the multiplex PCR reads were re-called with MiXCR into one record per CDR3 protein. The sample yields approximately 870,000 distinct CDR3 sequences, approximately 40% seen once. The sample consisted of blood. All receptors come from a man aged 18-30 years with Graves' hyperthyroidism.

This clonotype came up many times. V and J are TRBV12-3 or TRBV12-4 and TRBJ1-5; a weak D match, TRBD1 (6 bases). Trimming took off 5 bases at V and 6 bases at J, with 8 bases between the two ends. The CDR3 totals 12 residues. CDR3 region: CASSTGSQPQHF. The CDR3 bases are TGTGCCAGCAGTACAGGGAGTCAGCCCCAGCATTTT.

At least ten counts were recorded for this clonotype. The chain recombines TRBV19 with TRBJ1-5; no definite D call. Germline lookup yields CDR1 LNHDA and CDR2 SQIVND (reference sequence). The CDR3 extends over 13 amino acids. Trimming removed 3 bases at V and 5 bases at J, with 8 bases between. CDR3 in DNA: TGTGCCAGTAGTATTGACGTGGATCAGCCCCAGCATTTT. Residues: CASSIDVDQPQHF.

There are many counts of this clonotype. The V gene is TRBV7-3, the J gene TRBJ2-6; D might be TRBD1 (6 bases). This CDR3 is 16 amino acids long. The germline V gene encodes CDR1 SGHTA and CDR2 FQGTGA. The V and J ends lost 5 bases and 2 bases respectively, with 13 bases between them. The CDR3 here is CASSRQASAGANVLTF. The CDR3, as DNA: TGTGCCAGCAGCAGACAGGCCTCAGCTGGGGCCAACGTCCTGACTTTC.

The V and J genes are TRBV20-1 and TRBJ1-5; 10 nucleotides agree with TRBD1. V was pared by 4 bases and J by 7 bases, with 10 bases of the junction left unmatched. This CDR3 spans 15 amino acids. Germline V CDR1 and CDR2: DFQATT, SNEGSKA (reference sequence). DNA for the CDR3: TGCAGTGCTAATCGGGACAGGGGTTTGGGACAGCCCCAGCATTTT. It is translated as CSANRDRGLGQPQHF.

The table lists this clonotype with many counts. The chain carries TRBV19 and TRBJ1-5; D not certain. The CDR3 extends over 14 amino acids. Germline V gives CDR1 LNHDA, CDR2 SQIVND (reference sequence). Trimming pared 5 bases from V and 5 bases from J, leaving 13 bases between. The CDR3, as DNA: TGTGCCAGTAGTGGACCGGTTCGGGATCAGCCCCAGCATTTT. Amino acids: CASSGPVRDQPQHF.

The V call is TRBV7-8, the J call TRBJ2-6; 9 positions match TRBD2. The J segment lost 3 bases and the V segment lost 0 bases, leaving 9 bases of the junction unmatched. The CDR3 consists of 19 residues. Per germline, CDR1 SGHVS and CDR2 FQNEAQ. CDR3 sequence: CASSLALGGLAFGANVLTF. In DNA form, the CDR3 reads TGTGCCAGCAGCTTAGCCCTCGGGGGACTAGCATTTGGGGCCAACGTCCTGACTTTC.

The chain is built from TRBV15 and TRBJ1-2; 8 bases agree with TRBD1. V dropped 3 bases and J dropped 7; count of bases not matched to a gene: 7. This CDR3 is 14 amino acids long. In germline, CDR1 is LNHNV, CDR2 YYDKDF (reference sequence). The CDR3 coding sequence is TGTGCCACCAGCAGGACAGGGGATGGAAGTGGCTACACCTTC. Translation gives CATSRTGDGSGYTF.

For the CDR3, the DNA is TGCGCCAGCAGCTCGGAGGGGGGCTTGAGCACTGAAGCTTTCTTT. Protein sequence: CASSSEGGLSTEAFF. J is TRBJ1-1 and V is TRBV5-1; D perhaps matches TRBD1 (6 bases). The CDR3 totals 15 residues. Trimming shortened V by 3 bases and J by 4 bases, and 16 bases separated the two germline ends. CDR1 is SGHRS, CDR2 YFSETQ, per germline.

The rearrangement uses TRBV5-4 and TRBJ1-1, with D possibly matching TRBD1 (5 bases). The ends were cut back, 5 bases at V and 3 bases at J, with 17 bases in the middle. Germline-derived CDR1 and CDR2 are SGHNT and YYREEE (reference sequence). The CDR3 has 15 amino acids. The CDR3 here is CASRPSQGVHTEAFF. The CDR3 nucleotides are TGTGCCAGCAGACCAAGTCAAGGGGTTCACACTGAAGCTTTCTTT.

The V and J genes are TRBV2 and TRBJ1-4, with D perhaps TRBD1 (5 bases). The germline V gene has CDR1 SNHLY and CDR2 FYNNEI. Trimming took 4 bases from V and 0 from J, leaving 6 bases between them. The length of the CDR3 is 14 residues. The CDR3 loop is CASSGGSTNEKLFF. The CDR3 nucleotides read TGTGCCAGCAGTGGGGGCTCAACTAATGAAAAACTGTTTTTT.

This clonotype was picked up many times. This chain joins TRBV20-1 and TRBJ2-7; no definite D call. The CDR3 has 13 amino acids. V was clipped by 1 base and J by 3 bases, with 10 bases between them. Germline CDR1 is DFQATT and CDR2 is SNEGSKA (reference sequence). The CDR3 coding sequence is TGCAGTGCTAGAGGGACGGAAAACTACGAGCAGTACTTC. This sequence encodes CSARGTENYEQYF.

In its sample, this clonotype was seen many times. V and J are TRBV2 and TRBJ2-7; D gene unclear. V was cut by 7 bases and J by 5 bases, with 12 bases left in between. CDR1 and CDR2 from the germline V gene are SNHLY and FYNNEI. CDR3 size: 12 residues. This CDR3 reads CASKGSPDEQYF. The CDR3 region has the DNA TGTGCCAGCAAGGGCTCGCCGGACGAGCAGTACTTC.

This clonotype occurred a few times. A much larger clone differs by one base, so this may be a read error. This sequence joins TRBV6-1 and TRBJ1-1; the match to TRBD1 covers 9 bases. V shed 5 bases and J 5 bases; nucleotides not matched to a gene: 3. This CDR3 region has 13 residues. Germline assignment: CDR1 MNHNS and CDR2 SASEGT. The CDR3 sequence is CASSWDRVTEAFF. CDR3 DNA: TGTGCCAGCAGTTGGGACAGGGTTACTGAAGCTTTCTTT.

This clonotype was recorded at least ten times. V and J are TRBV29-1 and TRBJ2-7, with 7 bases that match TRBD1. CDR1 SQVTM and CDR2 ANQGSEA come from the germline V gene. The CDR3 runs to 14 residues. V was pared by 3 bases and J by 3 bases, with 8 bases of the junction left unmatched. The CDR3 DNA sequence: TGCAGCGTTGATAACAGGGGAAGCGGCTACGAGCAGTACTTC. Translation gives CSVDNRGSGYEQYF.

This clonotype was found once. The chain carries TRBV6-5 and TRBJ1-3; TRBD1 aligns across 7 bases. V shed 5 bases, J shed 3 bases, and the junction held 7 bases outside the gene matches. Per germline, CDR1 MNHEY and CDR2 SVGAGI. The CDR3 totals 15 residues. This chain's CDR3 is CASSGIPGGGNTIYF. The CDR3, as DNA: TGTGCCAGCAGTGGAATTCCAGGGGGTGGAAACACCATATATTTT.

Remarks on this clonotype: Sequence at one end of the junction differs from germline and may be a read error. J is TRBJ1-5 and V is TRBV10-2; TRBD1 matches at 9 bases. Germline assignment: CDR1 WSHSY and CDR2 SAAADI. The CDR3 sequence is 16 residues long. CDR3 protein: CASSSRDRASNQPQHF. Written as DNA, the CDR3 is TGTGCCAGCTCATCTAGGGACAGGGCTAGCAATCAGCCCCAGCATTTT.

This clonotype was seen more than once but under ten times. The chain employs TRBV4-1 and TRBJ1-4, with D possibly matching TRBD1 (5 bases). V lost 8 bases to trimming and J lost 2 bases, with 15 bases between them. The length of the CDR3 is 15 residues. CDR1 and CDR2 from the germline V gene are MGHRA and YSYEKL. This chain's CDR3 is CASRGTELTNEKLFF. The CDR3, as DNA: TGCGCCAGCCGGGGGACGGAGTTGACTAATGAAAAACTGTTTTTT.

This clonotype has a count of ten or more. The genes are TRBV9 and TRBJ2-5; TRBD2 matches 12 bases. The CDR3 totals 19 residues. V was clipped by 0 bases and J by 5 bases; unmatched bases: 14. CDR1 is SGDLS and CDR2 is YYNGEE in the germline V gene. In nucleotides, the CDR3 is TGTGCCAGCAGCGTAGGGGGTGCTGCTAGCGGGGGGGCGGTGGAGACCCAGTACTTC. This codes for CASSVGGAASGGAVETQYF.

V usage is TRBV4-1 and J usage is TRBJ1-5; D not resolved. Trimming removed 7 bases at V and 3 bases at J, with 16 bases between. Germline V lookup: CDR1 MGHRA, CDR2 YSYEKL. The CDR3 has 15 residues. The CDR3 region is CASTSKPSSNQPQHF. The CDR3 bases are TGCGCCAGCACCTCTAAGCCCAGTTCCAATCAGCCCCAGCATTTT.

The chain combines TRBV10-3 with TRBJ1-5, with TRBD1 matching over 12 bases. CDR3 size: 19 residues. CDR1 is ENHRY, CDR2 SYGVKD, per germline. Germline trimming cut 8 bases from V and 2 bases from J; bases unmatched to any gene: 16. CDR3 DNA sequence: TGTGCCATCGGGGGATCCGGGACAGGGGGCGCGGTGGGCAATCAGCCCCAGCATTTT. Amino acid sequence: CAIGGSGTGGAVGNQPQHF.

The chain's CDR3 is CASSQGTSKTEAFF. The CDR3, as DNA: TGCGCCAGCAGCCAAGGGACATCCAAGACTGAAGCTTTCTTT. V and J are TRBV4-1 and TRBJ1-1; D might be TRBD1 (5 bases). Per the germline V gene, CDR1 is MGHRA and CDR2 is YSYEKL. This CDR3 region has 14 residues. Trimming removed 1 base at V and 5 bases at J, with 11 bases between.

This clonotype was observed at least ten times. The CDR3 protein is CASSYPGQGGNYGYTF. In DNA form, the CDR3 reads TGTGCCAGCAGCTACCCCGGACAGGGGGGCAACTATGGCTACACCTTC. This chain links TRBV7-9 with TRBJ1-2; 10 positions agree with TRBD1. Germline V gene lookup returns CDR1 SEHNR and CDR2 FQNEAQ (reference sequence). The V segment lost 4 bases and the J segment 2 bases; nucleotides outside the gene matches: 7. This CDR3 is built from 16 residues.

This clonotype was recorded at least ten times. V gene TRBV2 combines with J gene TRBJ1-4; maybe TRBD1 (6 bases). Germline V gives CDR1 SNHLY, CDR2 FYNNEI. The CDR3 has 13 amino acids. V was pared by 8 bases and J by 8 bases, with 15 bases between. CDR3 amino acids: CASGGQGLEKLFF. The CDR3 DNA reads TGTGCCAGCGGGGGGCAGGGATTGGAAAAACTGTTTTTT.

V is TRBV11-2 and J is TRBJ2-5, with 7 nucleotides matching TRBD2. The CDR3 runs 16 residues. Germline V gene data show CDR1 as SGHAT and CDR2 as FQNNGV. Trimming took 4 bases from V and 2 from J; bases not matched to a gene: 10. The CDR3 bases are TGTGCCAGCAGCTCCGTCACGCGGGGGAAACAAGAGACCCAGTACTTC. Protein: CASSSVTRGKQETQYF.

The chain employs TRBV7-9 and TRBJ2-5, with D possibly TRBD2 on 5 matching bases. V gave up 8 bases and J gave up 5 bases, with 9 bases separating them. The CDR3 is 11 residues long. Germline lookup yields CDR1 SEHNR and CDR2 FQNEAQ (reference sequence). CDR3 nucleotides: TGTGCCAGCGAGCGGTTGGAGACCCAGTACTTC. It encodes CASERLETQYF.

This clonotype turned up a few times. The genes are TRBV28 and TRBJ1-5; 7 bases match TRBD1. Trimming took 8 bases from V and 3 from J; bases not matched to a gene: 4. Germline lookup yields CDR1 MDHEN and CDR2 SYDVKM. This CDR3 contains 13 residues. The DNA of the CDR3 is TGTGCCAGCTGGACAGGACTCAATCAGCCCCAGCATTTT. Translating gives CASWTGLNQPQHF. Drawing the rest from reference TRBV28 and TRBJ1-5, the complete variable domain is DVKVTQSSRYLVKRTGEKVFLECVQDMDHENMFWYRQDPGLGLRLIYFSYDVKMKEKGDIPEGYSVSREKKERFSLILESASTNQTSMYLCASWTGLNQPQHFGDGTRLSIL.

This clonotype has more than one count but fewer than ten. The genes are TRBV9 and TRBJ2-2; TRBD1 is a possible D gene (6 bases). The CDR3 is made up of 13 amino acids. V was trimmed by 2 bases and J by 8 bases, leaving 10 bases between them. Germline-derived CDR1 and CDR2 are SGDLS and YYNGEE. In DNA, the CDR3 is TGTGCCAGCAGCGTCATAGGGACAGGGGAGCTGTTTTTT. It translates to CASSVIGTGELFF.